This TCR beta chain was recorded in a study of blood T cell repertoires in COVID-19. At the level of the study: Specimens from acute and convalescent COVID-19 originated in the United States, Italy and Spain.

The CDR3 is 11 amino acids. CDR1 is DFQATT, CDR2 SNEGSKA, per germline (reference sequence). The V end lost 4 bases, the J end lost 10 bases, and 11 bases lay between the germline ends. As originally analysed: From reference gene primer amplification, estimates of nucleated cell counts were derived. The protocol was immunoSEQ multiplex PCR, while the TCRdb copy is restricted to in-frame clones and leaves out a portion. V and J calls and clone size come straight from that table; D and trimming were deduced from the DNA. The sample yields 60,000 to 85,000 clones, about 85% seen once. The Seattle patients joined while their infection was active and were tracked longitudinally afterward.

J is TRBJ2-1 and V is TRBV20-1, with D possibly matching TRBD1 (6 bases). Input material: peripheral blood. This TCR was sampled from a woman aged 50 to 60 with COVID-19, enrolled during active disease. The CDR3 reads CSAMIGQEQFF. The CDR3 bases are TGCAGTGCTATGATAGGACAGGAGCAGTTCTTC.